The 28 T cell receptor beta chains reported below all come from one sample, sequenced in a study of technical replicates of blood from several donors (dated by TCRdb to about 2017). Libraries were prepared through the immunoSEQ multiplex PCR assay. Drawn from immuneACCESS, this table holds only the in-frame rearrangements with V and J called that TCRdb kept. Clones are partly lost; checked studies trace under half to an unresolved V gene and leave the rest unexplained. In this sample the table shows some 64,000 clones, more than 95% of which occur a single time. Approximately 0.18% of the sample rests with the top ten. The specimen sequenced was T cells isolated from PBMCs. Receptors were obtained from a human donor in good health.

The genes are TRBV7-9 and TRBJ2-5, with D tentatively TRBD2 (5 bases). This CDR3 comprises 16 residues. Germline-derived CDR1 and CDR2 are SEHNR and FQNEAQ (reference sequence). The V and J ends lost 4 bases and 4 bases respectively, with 19 bases between them. The CDR3 DNA follows: TGTGCCAGCAGCTCCACAAGAGGGAGAGGGCTAGAGACCCAGTACTTC. Amino acid sequence: CASSSTRGRGLETQYF.

V usage is TRBV2 and J usage is TRBJ2-7, with TRBD2 as a possible D gene (5 bases). V lost 4 bases and J 4 bases, leaving 5 bases between the germline ends. The CDR3 has 11 amino acids. CDR1 is SNHLY and CDR2 is FYNNEI in the germline V gene. CDR3 sequence reads: CASSGEYEQYF. CDR3 nucleotide sequence: TGTGCCAGCAGTGGGGAGTACGAGCAGTACTTC. The full variable domain, rest sourced from reference TRBV2 and TRBJ2-7, is EPEVTQTPSHQVTQMGQEVILRCVPISNHLYFYWYRQILGQKVEFLVSFYNNEISEKSEIFDDQFSVERPDGSNFTLKIRSTKLEDSAMYFCASSGEYEQYFGPGTRLTVT.

This clone was seen once. The chain is built from TRBV7-3 and TRBJ2-1; 8 positions agree with TRBD2. The V gene's germline CDR1 is SGHTA and CDR2 FQGTGA. The CDR3 runs to 16 residues. V trimming: 1 base; J trimming: 3 bases; junction bases outside the gene matches: 5. The CDR3 DNA reads TGTGCCAGCAGCTTAAACTCCCGGGGGGGCTACAATGAGCAGTTCTTC. It encodes CASSLNSRGGYNEQFF.

This chain links TRBV20-1 with TRBJ1-2; TRBD1 might be the D (5 bases). CDR3 length equals 11 residues. The germline gives CDR1 DFQATT, CDR2 SNEGSKA (reference sequence). V lost 1 base and J 12 bases, leaving 12 bases between the germline ends. The CDR3 bases are TGCAGTGCTAGAGTGACAGTTACTAACACCTTC. This gives the protein CSARVTVTNTF.

The J gene is TRBJ2-1, the V gene TRBV27; D ambiguous. This CDR3 has 11 residues. V dropped 6 bases and J dropped 4 bases, with 4 bases sitting between them. The germline gives CDR1 MNHEY, CDR2 SMNVEV (reference sequence). CDR3 sequence reads: CASRLYNEQFF. CDR3 sequence (DNA): TGTGCCAGCAGACTGTACAATGAGCAGTTCTTC.

In nucleotides, the CDR3 is TGTGCCAGTAGTTCGGGAAATGATAATTCACCCCTCCACTTT. As protein: CASSSGNDNSPLHF. The V and J genes are TRBV19 and TRBJ1-6, with D hard to call. V lost 5 bases to trimming and J lost 5 bases, with 10 bases between them. CDR3 size: 14 residues. Germline CDR1 and CDR2: LNHDA and SQIVND (reference sequence). The variable domain in full, completed from reference TRBV19 and TRBJ1-6, reads DGGITQSPKYLFRKEGQNVTLSCEQNLNHDAMYWYRQDPGQGLRLIYYSQIVNDFQKGDIAEGYSVSREKKESFPLTVTSAQKNPTAFYLCASSSGNDNSPLHFGNGTRLTVT.

The J gene is TRBJ2-5, the V gene TRBV19; 7 nucleotides match TRBD1. Germline V lookup: CDR1 LNHDA, CDR2 SQIVND (reference sequence). CDR3 size: 15 residues. The J segment lost 2 bases and the V segment lost 5 bases, leaving 8 bases of the junction unmatched. The chain's CDR3 is CASSPPGQIQETQYF. As DNA, the CDR3 is TGTGCCAGTAGTCCCCCGGGACAGATACAAGAGACCCAGTACTTC.

This clone showed up just a few times. The rearrangement joins TRBV4-1 to TRBJ1-1, with 7 positions matching TRBD1. The CDR3 is 15 amino acids. V was clipped by 1 base and J by 5 bases; unmatched bases: 7. Germline V CDR1 and CDR2: MGHRA, YSYEKL. CDR3 sequence reads: CASSQGPGGWTEAFF. DNA for the CDR3: TGCGCCAGCAGCCAAGGCCCAGGGGGATGGACTGAAGCTTTCTTT.

The chain couples TRBV10-1 to TRBJ1-1; TRBD1 might be the D (5 bases). V was shortened by 6 bases and J by 0 bases, with 14 bases between the two germline ends. The CDR3 is made up of 15 amino acids. In germline, CDR1 is WNHNN, CDR2 SYGVQD (reference sequence). The CDR3 bases are TGCGCCAGCAGCAAGACAGCGTTTATGAACACTGAAGCTTTCTTT. Protein sequence: CASSKTAFMNTEAFF.

This chain links TRBV27 with TRBJ2-6; D remains ambiguous. This CDR3 region has 13 residues. V gave up 7 bases and J gave up 0 bases, with 4 bases separating them. In germline, CDR1 is MNHEY, CDR2 SMNVEV (reference sequence). The CDR3 DNA reads as TGTGCCAGCACCAGCTCTGGGGCCAACGTCCTGACTTTC. Translated: CASTSSGANVLTF. Full variable domain (rest looked up from reference TRBV27 and TRBJ2-6): EAQVTQNPRYLITVTGKKLTVTCSQNMNHEYMSWYRQDPGLGLRQIYYSMNVEVTDKGDVPEGYKVSRKEKRNFPLILESPSPNQTSLYFCASTSSGANVLTFGAGSRLTVL.

This chain connects TRBV5-1 to TRBJ2-1; 11 nucleotides line up with TRBD1. The CDR3 is 18 amino acids. After removal of 8 bases from V and 0 bases from J, the junction contained 13 bases not matched to a gene. The germline V gene has CDR1 SGHRS and CDR2 YFSETQ. CDR3 coding DNA: TGCGCCAGAGCCCCGGGACAGGGGGTTTGGGACTCCTACAATGAGCAGTTCTTC. Amino acids: CARAPGQGVWDSYNEQFF.

The chain combines TRBV5-3 with TRBJ1-5, with D possibly TRBD1 on 6 matching bases. TRBV5-3 is given ORF status, its function remaining uncertain. Deletions cut 8 bases from V and 2 bases from J, with 17 bases between. There are 15 residues in the CDR3. This CDR3 is CASHLYREGNQPQHF. For the CDR3, the DNA is TGTGCCAGCCATCTGTACAGGGAAGGCAATCAGCCCCAGCATTTT.

This rearrangement joins TRBV4-2 to TRBJ2-1; 10 bases are shared with TRBD2. V trimming: 7 bases; J trimming: 4 bases; junction bases outside the gene matches: 13. Germline assignment: CDR1 LGHNA and CDR2 YNFKEQ. The CDR3 has 17 amino acids. Here the CDR3 reads CASTRASGGGSYNEQFF. The CDR3 region has the DNA TGTGCCAGCACCCGGGCTAGCGGGGGAGGTAGTTACAATGAGCAGTTCTTC.

CDR3 nucleotides: TGTGCCAGCGGGGGACAGGGAGGTGGAAACACCATATATTTT. It encodes CASGGQGGGNTIYF. The chain links TRBV9 to TRBJ1-3; 9 nucleotides line up with TRBD1. V was pared by 7 bases and J by 3 bases, with 5 bases of the junction left unmatched. CDR1 is SGDLS and CDR2 is YYNGEE in the germline V gene. This CDR3 contains 14 residues.

This chain connects TRBV6-1 to TRBJ2-2, with D possibly matching TRBD1 (6 bases). Germline CDR1 is MNHNS and CDR2 is SASEGT. There are 15 residues in the CDR3. Between the trimmed V and J ends, which lost 8 bases and 3 bases, there was a span of 16 bases. The DNA of the CDR3 is TGTGCCAGCCTGATGGGGACACATGACACCGGGGAGCTGTTTTTT. This encodes CASLMGTHDTGELFF.

The chain employs TRBV29-1 and TRBJ1-1, with no clear D. Germline loops: CDR1 SQVTM, CDR2 ANQGSEA. The CDR3 runs 10 residues. Trimming stripped 7 bases from V and 5 bases from J, with 8 bases between. The CDR3 DNA is TGCAGCGGGGCGTCGACTGAAGCTTTCTTT. Translated, it gives CSGASTEAFF.

V is TRBV19 and J is TRBJ1-2; 8 bases match TRBD1. CDR3 length: 15 amino acids. V lost 0 bases to trimming and J lost 6 bases; unmatched junction nucleotides: 6. Germline V gives CDR1 LNHDA, CDR2 SQIVND (reference sequence). The CDR3 spells CASSIETGAPNGYTF. CDR3 nucleotides: TGTGCCAGTAGTATAGAGACAGGGGCTCCGAATGGCTACACCTTC.

In this sample, this clone turned up once. The chain couples TRBV27 to TRBJ2-7; D is perhaps TRBD1 (5 bases). The V end was cut by 2 bases, the J end by 1 base, with 6 bases between. This CDR3 is 13 amino acids long. Germline V gene data show CDR1 as MNHEY and CDR2 as SMNVEV (reference sequence). CDR3 DNA sequence: TGTGCCAGCAGTTTAGGGGCGTCCTACGAGCAGTACTTC. This translates into CASSLGASYEQYF.

This clone came up once. The gene calls are TRBV5-6 and TRBJ2-7, with 8 bases lining up with TRBD1. This CDR3 contains 12 residues. The V and J ends lost 3 bases and 5 bases, in that order; junction bases with no gene match: 1. CDR1 and CDR2 from the germline V gene are SGHDT and YYEEEE. This CDR3 is CASSWTGHEQYF. The DNA of the CDR3 is TGTGCCAGCAGCTGGACAGGGCACGAGCAGTACTTC.

The V call is TRBV28, the J call TRBJ2-7; D gene unclear. Germline loops: CDR1 MDHEN, CDR2 SYDVKM. Trimming cost V 6 bases and J 4 bases, with 10 bases left between them. The CDR3 has 12 amino acids. The CDR3 bases are TGTGCCAGCAGCCCGAACAGTTACGAGCAGTACTTC. Translation: CASSPNSYEQYF.

The chain employs TRBV27 and TRBJ2-7; 7 nucleotides align to TRBD1. Germline V lookup: CDR1 MNHEY, CDR2 SMNVEV (reference sequence). The V gene end was trimmed by 4 bases and the J gene end by 5 bases; junction bases not matched to a gene: 8. CDR3 size: 14 residues. CDR3 nucleotides: TGTGCCAGCAGTTCACCAGACAGGGTACACGAGCAGTACTTC. This codes for CASSSPDRVHEQYF.

The chain is built from TRBV19 and TRBJ2-7; D remains unclear. CDR3 length: 12 amino acids. Germline V lookup: CDR1 LNHDA, CDR2 SQIVND (reference sequence). Trimming cost V 4 bases and J 3 bases, with 7 bases left between them. CDR3 region: CASSKTDYEQYF. For the CDR3, the DNA is TGTGCCAGTAGTAAGACTGACTACGAGCAGTACTTC.

This clone was seen a single time. This chain connects TRBV10-1 to TRBJ2-7; 11 bases fit TRBD2. The CDR3 has 14 amino acids. The V gene's germline CDR1 is WNHNN and CDR2 SYGVQD (reference sequence). With V trimmed by 5 bases and J by 3 bases, 3 bases remained unmatched. CDR3 residues: CASSKLAGDYEQYF. CDR3 nucleotides: TGCGCCAGCAGTAAACTAGCGGGGGACTACGAGCAGTACTTC.

The chain uses TRBV10-3 and TRBJ2-5; 8 bases match TRBD1. The CDR3 loop spans 16 amino acids. V was pared by 3 bases and J by 2 bases, with 8 bases of the junction left unmatched. Looked up from germline, CDR1 is ENHRY and CDR2 is SYGVKD. The CDR3 here is CAISDDLDRVQETQYF. The CDR3 bases are TGTGCCATCAGTGACGATCTGGACAGGGTTCAAGAGACCCAGTACTTC.

The gene calls are TRBV5-1 and TRBJ2-1; TRBD2 aligns across 7 bases. Germline CDR1 SGHRS, CDR2 YFSETQ. The V segment lost 3 bases and the J segment 4 bases; nucleotides outside the gene matches: 4. The CDR3 sequence is 14 residues long. The CDR3 DNA reads TGCGCCAGCAGCTGGGACTACCTATACAATGAGCAGTTCTTC. This gives the protein CASSWDYLYNEQFF.

The chain has TRBV18 and TRBJ2-4; TRBD2 is a possible D gene (5 bases). Germline V gene data show CDR1 as KGHSH and CDR2 as LQKENI. CDR3 length equals 16 residues. Trimming removed 2 bases at V and 0 bases at J, with 11 bases between. CDR3 residues: CASSPIEGLAKNIQYF. The CDR3 DNA reads TGTGCCAGCTCACCAATCGAGGGTCTAGCCAAAAACATTCAGTACTTC.

This clone was recorded once. This rearrangement joins TRBV5-6 to TRBJ1-2; 12 bases are a match to TRBD1. CDR3 length equals 19 residues. Germline V gives CDR1 SGHDT, CDR2 YYEEEE. V gave up 2 bases and J gave up 1 base; unmatched junction bases: 12. This CDR3 is CASSLGTGGFRQDNYGYTF. CDR3 in DNA: TGTGCCAGCAGCTTAGGGACAGGGGGCTTTCGACAGGATAACTATGGCTACACCTTC.

This clone appeared once. The chain links TRBV2 to TRBJ1-2, with D unresolved. CDR3 size: 15 residues. CDR1 and CDR2 from the germline V gene are SNHLY and FYNNEI. V lost 7 bases, J lost 3 bases, and 18 bases lay in between. Written as DNA, the CDR3 is TGTGCCAGCACCTTTTTCCGGACGGAGGACTATGGCTACACCTTC. Amino acids: CASTFFRTEDYGYTF.